Below are 22 T cell receptor beta chains sequenced from a single sample in a study of T cell repertoires in cytomegalovirus infection. The antigens these receptors bind are not known. Each CDR3 protein is one row after TCRdb ran MiXCR on the reads. The sample has roughly 340,000 distinct CDR3 sequences; just under 30% are singletons. The sequencing here drew on cultured PBMCs, taken from culture after CMV antigen stimulation. The source of these receptors is a human donor in good health (CMV status not recorded). Some clones in this sample may be carry-over from other donors' samples.

This clonotype was seen more than once but under ten times. This chain uses TRBV20-1 with TRBJ2-7, with D maybe TRBD1 (6 bases). CDR1 and CDR2 from the germline V gene are DFQATT and SNEGSKA (reference sequence). This CDR3 spans 15 amino acids. V shed 0 bases and J shed 6 bases, with 18 bases lying between them. CDR3 bases: TGCAGTGCTAGAGATCTATCCAGGGGCCTCAGCGAGCAGTACTTC. Amino acid sequence: CSARDLSRGLSEQYF.

This clonotype appeared many times. This chain joins TRBV7-8 and TRBJ1-2; 7 bases align to TRBD1. Germline CDR1 is SGHVS and CDR2 is FQNEAQ. The CDR3 contains 14 residues. V shed 5 bases, J shed 8 bases, and the junction held 11 bases outside the gene matches. The CDR3 DNA reads TGTGCCAGCAGCCTCGATAGGGGGCTGGACGGCTACACCTTC. This translates into CASSLDRGLDGYTF.

The chain couples TRBV20-1 to TRBJ2-7; D may be TRBD2 (6 bases). Per the germline V gene, CDR1 is DFQATT and CDR2 is SNEGSKA (reference sequence). Trimming took off 4 bases at V and 0 bases at J, with 13 bases between the two ends. CDR3 length: 14 residues. The DNA for the CDR3 is TGCAGTGCTACCTCCGGGACTTACTCCTACGAGCAGTACTTC. It is translated as CSATSGTYSYEQYF.

As DNA, the CDR3 is TGTGCCAGCAGCCACAGGGGGCAGGCAGATACGCAGTATTTT. This encodes CASSHRGQADTQYF. V usage is TRBV5-4 and J usage is TRBJ2-3, with TRBD1 identical over 9 bases. CDR1 and CDR2 (germline): SGHNT, YYREEE (reference sequence). The CDR3 is 14 residues long. With 4 bases clipped from V and 4 bases from J, the junction kept 4 bases outside the gene matches.

There are many counts of this clonotype. The chain combines TRBV24-1 with TRBJ1-2; a weak D match, TRBD1 (5 bases). This CDR3 has 13 amino acids. CDR1 is KGHDR and CDR2 is SFDVKD in the germline V gene. Trimming cost V 7 bases and J 8 bases, with 16 bases left between them. CDR3 sequence reads: CATSPGTEGGYTF. Written as DNA, the CDR3 is TGTGCCACCAGCCCCGGGACGGAAGGGGGCTACACCTTC.

The CDR3: CASGGANTEAFF. CDR3 DNA sequence: TGTGCCAGCGGGGGGGCGAACACTGAAGCTTTCTTT. The rearrangement links TRBV7-2 to TRBJ1-1; possibly TRBD1 for D (6 bases). CDR1 and CDR2 from the germline V gene are SGHTA and FQGNSA. The length of the CDR3 is 12 residues. V shed 8 bases and J shed 1 base, with 8 bases lying between them.

The V gene is TRBV4-1, the J gene TRBJ2-1; D is unresolved. Germline lookup yields CDR1 MGHRA and CDR2 YSYEKL. There are 15 residues in the CDR3. V was clipped by 2 bases and J by 0 bases, with 8 bases between them. This CDR3 reads CASSQISSSYNEQFF. The CDR3 bases are TGCGCCAGCAGCCAAATTTCGAGCTCCTACAATGAGCAGTTCTTC.

The rearrangement joins TRBV20-1 to TRBJ2-3; 12 positions match TRBD2. In germline, CDR1 is DFQATT, CDR2 SNEGSKA (reference sequence). The V segment lost 2 bases and the J segment 1 base; nucleotides outside the gene matches: 7. The length of the CDR3 is 17 residues. The CDR3 sequence is CSARRPSGGVGTDTQYF. CDR3 DNA: TGCAGTGCTAGAAGGCCTAGCGGGGGGGTGGGCACAGATACGCAGTATTTT.

This clonotype appeared a few times. The chain employs TRBV7-2 and TRBJ2-3; 7 nucleotides match TRBD2. V lost 1 base and J lost 4; bases outside the gene matches: 5. The germline V gene has CDR1 SGHTA and CDR2 FQGNSA. The CDR3 runs to 15 residues. The CDR3 DNA follows: TGTGCCAGCAGCTTAGGGGCGGGAGTGGCAGATACGCAGTATTTT. It encodes CASSLGAGVADTQYF.

This chain joins TRBV13 and TRBJ2-7; the D is unclear. The CDR3 totals 12 residues. V gave up 8 bases and J gave up 7 bases, with 15 bases separating them. Looked up from germline, CDR1 is PRHDT and CDR2 is FYEKMQ (reference sequence). CDR3 loop: CASSRAVGEQYF. CDR3 sequence (DNA): TGTGCCAGCTCTAGGGCCGTAGGGGAGCAGTACTTC. The full variable domain, rest sourced from reference TRBV13 and TRBJ2-7, is AAGVIQSPRHLIKEKRETATLKCYPIPRHDTVYWYQQGPGQDPQFLISFYEKMQSDKGSIPDRFSAQQFSDYHSELNMSSLELGDSALYFCASSRAVGEQYFGPGTRLTVT.

This clonotype showed up many times. The chain carries TRBV7-3 and TRBJ2-3; D unresolved. This CDR3 has 14 residues. Between the trimmed V and J ends, which lost 0 bases and 6 bases, there was a span of 10 bases. CDR1 and CDR2 from the germline V gene are SGHTA and FQGTGA. The CDR3 region has the DNA TGTGCCAGCAGCTTAACTCAAGACGCTGATACGCAGTATTTT. Encoded protein: CASSLTQDADTQYF.

The chain employs TRBV13 and TRBJ2-1, with D tentatively TRBD1 (6 bases). Looked up from germline, CDR1 is PRHDT and CDR2 is FYEKMQ (reference sequence). CDR3 length equals 15 residues. V lost 2 bases and J lost 4, with 12 bases in between. CDR3 nucleotide sequence: TGTGCCAGCAGCTTAAAGACAGGTGGATACAATGAGCAGTTCTTC. This sequence encodes CASSLKTGGYNEQFF.

V is TRBV6-5 and J is TRBJ1-2, with a possible D match to TRBD1 (6 bases). The germline CDR1 and CDR2 sequences are MNHEY and SVGAGI. The CDR3 totals 12 residues. With 2 bases removed from V and 7 bases from J, the gap between germline ends came to 8 bases. This CDR3 is CASSYAGAGYTF. The DNA of the CDR3 is TGTGCCAGCAGTTACGCAGGGGCTGGCTACACCTTC.

This clonotype was detected a few times. The chain carries TRBV7-8 and TRBJ1-6, with D hard to call. Germline assignment: CDR1 SGHVS and CDR2 FQNEAQ. The CDR3 sequence is 13 residues long. With 0 bases removed from V and 7 bases from J, the gap between germline ends came to 4 bases. The CDR3 bases are TGTGCCAGCAGCTTAGCTCTCAATTCACCCCTCCACTTT. Its translation: CASSLALNSPLHF.

The CDR3 protein is CASSPSQTQYF. The CDR3 DNA follows: TGTGCCAGCAGCCCATCACAGACCCAGTACTTC. The chain carries TRBV7-2 and TRBJ2-5; no clear D. In germline, CDR1 is SGHTA, CDR2 FQGNSA. V was cut by 5 bases and J by 6 bases, with 7 bases left in between. The CDR3 spans 11 residues.

This chain links TRBV7-8 with TRBJ2-3, with D unresolved. The CDR3 covers 16 residues. CDR1 is SGHVS and CDR2 is FQNEAQ in the germline V gene. Trimming cost V 1 base and J 5 bases, with 16 bases left between them. Here the CDR3 reads CASSLVGVVVEDTQYF. In DNA form, the CDR3 reads TGTGCCAGCAGCTTAGTTGGGGTAGTGGTAGAAGATACGCAGTATTTT.

This clonotype was seen at least ten times. The chain joins TRBV3-1 to TRBJ1-1, with a possible D match to TRBD1 (5 bases). The V end lost 5 bases, the J end lost 5 bases, and 12 bases lay between the germline ends. CDR3 length: 13 amino acids. Germline V gives CDR1 LGHDT, CDR2 YNNKEL (reference sequence). The CDR3, as DNA: TGTGCCAGCAGCGTTCAGGGAGGAACTGAAGCTTTCTTT. Encoded protein: CASSVQGGTEAFF. The whole variable domain, remainder taken from reference TRBV3-1 and TRBJ1-1, is DTAVSQTPKYLVTQMGNDKSIKCEQNLGHDTMYWYKQDSKKFLKIMFSYNNKELIINETVPNRFSPKSPDKAHLNLHINSLELGDSAVYFCASSVQGGTEAFFGQGTRLTVV.

In DNA, the CDR3 is TGTGCCAGCAGCGCTCAGGTTCCACCCCTCCACTTT. Amino acids: CASSAQVPPLHF. This chain joins TRBV7-6 and TRBJ1-6, with D hard to call. The CDR3 totals 12 residues. Trimming removed 5 bases from V and 11 bases from J, with 10 bases in between. Germline V gives CDR1 SGHVS, CDR2 FNYEAQ.

This clonotype was seen many times. The CDR3 protein is CASSLGLAGGPWQFF. CDR3 sequence (DNA): TGTGCCAGCAGCTTAGGACTAGCGGGAGGGCCGTGGCAGTTCTTC. The genes are TRBV7-2 and TRBJ2-1; 14 bases are a match to TRBD2. J lost 12 bases, V lost 1 base, and 5 bases had no gene match. Germline loops: CDR1 SGHTA, CDR2 FQGNSA. The CDR3 covers 15 residues.

The chain is built from TRBV6-1 and TRBJ1-1; TRBD1 aligns across 7 bases. This CDR3 has 13 residues. V lost 5 bases, J lost 14 bases, and 14 bases stayed unmatched. Germline-derived CDR1 and CDR2 are MNHNS and SASEGT. The CDR3 DNA follows: TGTGCCAGCAGTCCCCGGGACAGCTCAGAATCCTTCTTT. This translates into CASSPRDSSESFF.

The rearrangement uses TRBV7-8 and TRBJ2-1; the D gene could be TRBD1 or TRBD2 (5 bases each). Trimming removed 5 bases at V and 8 bases at J, with 13 bases between. Germline V gene lookup returns CDR1 SGHVS and CDR2 FQNEAQ. CDR3 size: 13 residues. The CDR3 sequence: CASSRGTDDEQFF. CDR3 nucleotide sequence: TGTGCCAGCAGCCGTGGGACGGATGATGAGCAGTTCTTC.

There are a few counts of this clonotype. The CDR3 loop is CASSLATANEKLFF. The CDR3 DNA follows: TGTGCCAGCAGTCTAGCGACGGCTAATGAAAAACTGTTTTTT. The chain recombines TRBV7-4 with TRBJ1-4; D ambiguous. CDR1 and CDR2 from the germline V gene are SGHVT and SQSDAQ. V lost 6 bases, J lost 3 bases, and 11 bases lay in between. The CDR3 is 14 residues long.